The 11 T cell receptor beta chains listed next were all sequenced from one sample in a study of technical replicates of blood from several donors. Sequenced by immunoSEQ multiplex PCR; TCRdb stores in-frame clones only, minus some. The table has around 100,000 clones, about 95% seen once; the top ten hold 0.3% to 0.35%. The sequenced sample was T cells isolated from PBMCs. Receptors were obtained from a human donor in good health.

This chain uses TRBV9 with TRBJ1-1, with 7 bases that match TRBD1. V gave up 0 bases and J gave up 10 bases; unmatched junction bases: 12. Germline values: CDR1 SGDLS, CDR2 YYNGEE. The CDR3 is 15 amino acids. The CDR3 loop reads CASSVEVKGAFGAFF. The CDR3 nucleotides are TGTGCCAGCAGCGTAGAGGTTAAGGGGGCCTTTGGAGCTTTCTTT.

This chain connects TRBV10-3 to TRBJ2-2; 9 nucleotides line up with TRBD2. CDR1 is ENHRY and CDR2 is SYGVKD in the germline V gene. CDR3 length equals 16 residues. V lost 4 bases to trimming and J lost 6 bases; unmatched junction nucleotides: 9. The CDR3 protein is CAISGGGRATAGELFF. In DNA form, the CDR3 reads TGTGCCATCAGTGGTGGCGGGAGGGCCACAGCCGGGGAGCTGTTTTTT.

This chain joins TRBV9 and TRBJ2-2; the match to TRBD2 covers 9 bases. Germline V gene data show CDR1 as SGDLS and CDR2 as YYNGEE. The trim removed 0 bases at V and 0 bases at J, leaving 0 bases unmatched. This CDR3 is built from 16 residues. The CDR3 here is CASSVGGRANTGELFF. For the CDR3, the DNA is TGTGCCAGCAGCGTAGGCGGGAGGGCGAACACCGGGGAGCTGTTTTTT.

V and J are TRBV5-1 and TRBJ2-5; D remains ambiguous. Trimming stripped 2 bases from V and 3 bases from J, with 11 bases between. Germline V gives CDR1 SGHRS, CDR2 YFSETQ. This CDR3 is built from 14 residues. This CDR3 reads CASSLWSLEETQYF. CDR3 DNA sequence: TGCGCCAGCAGCTTATGGAGCCTTGAAGAGACCCAGTACTTC.

This clone was picked up one time. This sequence joins TRBV5-6 and TRBJ2-7; D may be TRBD1 (5 bases). V gave up 1 base and J gave up 3 bases, with 8 bases separating them. Per the germline V gene, CDR1 is SGHDT and CDR2 is YYEEEE. This CDR3 is 13 amino acids long. CDR3 region: CASSLLRVYEQYF. CDR3 bases: TGTGCCAGCAGCTTGCTCAGGGTCTACGAGCAGTACTTC.

In nucleotides, the CDR3 is TGTGCCAGCAGTGAAGGAGGGGGCGGCTACACCTTC. Its translation is CASSEGGGGYTF. The J gene is TRBJ1-2, the V gene TRBV2; 7 nucleotides agree with TRBD1. The length of the CDR3 is 12 residues. Germline V gene lookup returns CDR1 SNHLY and CDR2 FYNNEI. J was trimmed by 8 bases and V by 1 base; bases with no gene match: 1. The full variable domain, rest sourced from reference TRBV2 and TRBJ1-2, is EPEVTQTPSHQVTQMGQEVILRCVPISNHLYFYWYRQILGQKVEFLVSFYNNEISEKSEIFDDQFSVERPDGSNFTLKIRSTKLEDSAMYFCASSEGGGGYTFGSGTRLTVV.

In DNA, the CDR3 is TGTGCCAGCACAGGGGAAGCCAAAAACATTCAGTACTTC. Translation: CASTGEAKNIQYF. The rearrangement uses TRBV19 and TRBJ2-4, with 7 bases identical to TRBD1. The trim removed 9 bases at V and 0 bases at J, leaving 2 bases unmatched. CDR3 size: 13 residues. Germline V gene lookup returns CDR1 LNHDA and CDR2 SQIVND (reference sequence). The full variable domain, rest sourced from reference TRBV19 and TRBJ2-4, is DGGITQSPKYLFRKEGQNVTLSCEQNLNHDAMYWYRQDPGQGLRLIYYSQIVNDFQKGDIAEGYSVSREKKESFPLTVTSAQKNPTAFYLCASTGEAKNIQYFGAGTRLSVL.

The chain joins TRBV5-6 to TRBJ2-7, with TRBD2 identical over 9 bases. The length of the CDR3 is 15 residues. Looked up from germline, CDR1 is SGHDT and CDR2 is YYEEEE. After removal of 2 bases from V and 3 bases from J, the junction contained 6 bases not matched to a gene. The CDR3 DNA follows: TGTGCCAGCAGCTTCGACGGACTAGCGAGCTACGAGCAGTACTTC. Its protein is CASSFDGLASYEQYF.

This clone came up once. V and J are TRBV9 and TRBJ2-7; possible D gene TRBD1, 6 bases. V lost 2 bases and J lost 0, with 12 bases in between. The CDR3 covers 15 residues. CDR1 is SGDLS and CDR2 is YYNGEE in the germline V gene. CDR3 sequence: CASSVGTHSSYEQYF. As DNA, the CDR3 is TGTGCCAGCAGCGTCGGGACACACAGCTCCTACGAGCAGTACTTC.

This clone was detected once. The rearrangement uses TRBV4-1 and TRBJ1-5, with a possible D match to TRBD1 (6 bases). Germline CDR1 is MGHRA and CDR2 is YSYEKL. Trimming pared 2 bases from V and 7 bases from J, leaving 18 bases between. The CDR3 covers 16 residues. The CDR3 sequence: CASSQRAGGAYQPQHF. DNA of the CDR3: TGCGCCAGCAGCCAAAGAGCGGGGGGCGCCTACCAGCCCCAGCATTTT.

The CDR3 sequence is CASSSDRALPYGYTF. CDR3 bases: TGTGCCAGCAGTTCCGACAGGGCCCTCCCCTATGGCTACACCTTC. The rearrangement joins TRBV28 to TRBJ1-2; 7 nucleotides line up with TRBD1. Germline V gene data show CDR1 as MDHEN and CDR2 as SYDVKM. V dropped 4 bases and J dropped 4; count of bases not matched to a gene: 9. The CDR3 is made up of 15 amino acids.